Given below is one T cell receptor beta chain in context. Random hexamers were used to reverse transcribe an amount of about 0.45 to 1 ug RNA. TCRdb re-called the immunoSEQ multiplex PCR reads with MiXCR, one entry per CDR3 protein. The sample holds 70,000 to 100,000 distinct CDR3 sequences; approximately 96% are singletons and the top ten take about 0.39%. The data originate from a study of CD8 T cells in Susac syndrome. The V gene end was trimmed by 3 bases and the J gene end by 8 bases; junction bases not matched to a gene: 23. Looked up from germline, CDR1 is DFQATT and CDR2 is SNEGSKA (reference sequence). CDR3 length: 20 amino acids.

The V gene is TRBV20-1, the J gene TRBJ2-1; 12 nucleotides align to TRBD2. The sequencing sample was made of CD8+ T cells from PBMCs. This clonotype originated in a human donor with Susac syndrome. CDR3: CSARARTGKPTSGSLDEQFF. The CDR3 DNA reads as TGCAGTGCTAGGGCTAGGACAGGGAAGCCGACTAGCGGGAGTTTGGATGAGCAGTTCTTC.